These 7 T cell receptor beta chains share one sample of origin, sequenced in a study of blood T cells in healthy people across ages. Combining a sample-barcoded 5' primer with a J-beta primer mix, a second PCR ran for about 6 to 11 cycles. Each CDR3 protein is one row after TCRdb ran MiXCR on the 5' RACE reads. Of 750,000 to 950,000 distinct CDR3 sequences listed, under 30% are singletons. These records were also assigned to another study, of T cells of mothers and their children.

The sample taken for sequencing was blood. The receptors were sampled from a boy aged 5 to 17 in good health.

This clonotype has only one observation. This sequence joins TRBV5-5 and TRBJ2-5; 12 nucleotides match TRBD2. V lost 9 bases, J lost 0 bases, and 3 bases stayed unmatched. The CDR3 runs to 14 residues. Germline V gives CDR1 SGHKS, CDR2 YYEKEE (reference sequence). This CDR3 is CATRTSGNQETQYF. DNA for the CDR3: TGTGCCACCCGGACTAGCGGGAACCAAGAGACCCAGTACTTC.

There are a few counts of this clonotype. The V and J genes are TRBV6-6 and TRBJ1-4; D remains ambiguous. The CDR3 runs to 12 residues. The V gene lost 6 bases and the J gene lost 13 bases, with 15 bases spanning the gap. In germline, CDR1 is MNHNY, CDR2 SVGAGI (reference sequence). The CDR3 nucleotides read TGTGCCAGCAGGACTACCTCTACCAGACTGTTTTTT. It specifies CASRTTSTRLFF.

The rearrangement joins TRBV5-5 to TRBJ1-2, with D maybe TRBD1 (5 bases). The CDR3 contains 12 residues. V gave up 7 bases and J gave up 4 bases, with 11 bases separating them. Germline V CDR1 and CDR2: SGHKS, YYEKEE (reference sequence). CDR3 in amino acids: CASATGVYGYTF. In DNA form, the CDR3 reads TGTGCCAGCGCCACAGGCGTCTATGGCTACACCTTC.

This chain joins TRBV4-3 and TRBJ2-1; no definite D call. Germline CDR1 LGHNA, CDR2 YSLEER. V was clipped by 0 bases and J by 4 bases, with 7 bases between them. The CDR3 is 14 residues long. The CDR3 DNA sequence: TGCGCCAGCAGCCAAGACTACCGTTACAATGAGCAGTTCTTC. Translated: CASSQDYRYNEQFF.

This clonotype came up a few times. The rearrangement joins TRBV7-9 to TRBJ2-5, with 8 positions matching TRBD1. The closer fit of TRBJ2-7 to the DNA end suggests the J call may be wrong. The CDR3 is 13 amino acids. CDR1 and CDR2 (germline): SEHNR, FQNEAQ (reference sequence). The CDR3 region is CASSQTGADEQYF. CDR3 bases: TGTGCCAGCAGCCAGACAGGGGCGGACGAGCAGTACTTC.

Only a few counts were recorded for this clonotype. The chain links TRBV7-2 to TRBJ2-6; no definite D call. The germline V and J ends were trimmed by 7 bases and 12 bases, with 4 bases remaining between them. The CDR3 length is 9 residues. Germline values: CDR1 SGHTA, CDR2 FQGNSA. CDR3 nucleotide sequence: TGTGCCAGCACCCCCGTCCTGACTTTC. The encoded protein is CASTPVLTF.

This clonotype was detected only a few times. The chain uses TRBV3-1 and TRBJ1-2; TRBD1 matches 8 bases. Unmatched junction bases numbered 6, after V lost 1 base and J lost 8 bases. The CDR3 is 14 residues long. CDR1 and CDR2 (germline): LGHDT, YNNKEL (reference sequence). The CDR3 region has the DNA TGTGCCAGCAGCCAAGGAGACAGGGGTCTCGGCTACACCTTC. This gives the protein CASSQGDRGLGYTF. Supplemented by reference TRBV3-1 and TRBJ1-2, the full variable domain reads DTAVSQTPKYLVTQMGNDKSIKCEQNLGHDTMYWYKQDSKKFLKIMFSYNNKELIINETVPNRFSPKSPDKAHLNLHINSLELGDSAVYFCASSQGDRGLGYTFGSGTRLTVV.